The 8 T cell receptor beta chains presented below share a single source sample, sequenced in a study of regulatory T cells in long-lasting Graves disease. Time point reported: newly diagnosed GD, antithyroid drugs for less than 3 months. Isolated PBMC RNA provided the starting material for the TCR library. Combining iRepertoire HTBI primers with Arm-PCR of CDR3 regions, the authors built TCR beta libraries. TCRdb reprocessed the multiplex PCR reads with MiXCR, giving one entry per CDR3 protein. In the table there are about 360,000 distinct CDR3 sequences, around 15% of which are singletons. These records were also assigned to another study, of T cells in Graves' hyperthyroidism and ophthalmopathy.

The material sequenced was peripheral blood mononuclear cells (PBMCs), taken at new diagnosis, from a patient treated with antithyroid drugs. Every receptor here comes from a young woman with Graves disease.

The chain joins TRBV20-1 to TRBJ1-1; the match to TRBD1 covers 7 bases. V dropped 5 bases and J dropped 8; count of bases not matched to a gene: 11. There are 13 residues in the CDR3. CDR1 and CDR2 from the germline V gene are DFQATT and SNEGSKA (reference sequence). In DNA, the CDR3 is TGCAGTGCTTTGACTTTTAGACAGGGAGAAGCTTTCTTT. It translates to CSALTFRQGEAFF.

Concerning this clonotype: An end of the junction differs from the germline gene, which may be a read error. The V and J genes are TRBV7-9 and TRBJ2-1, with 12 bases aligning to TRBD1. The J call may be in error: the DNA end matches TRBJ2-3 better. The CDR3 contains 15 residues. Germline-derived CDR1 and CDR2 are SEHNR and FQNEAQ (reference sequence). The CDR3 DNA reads TGCGCCAGCAGCTTGGGACAGGGGGCTACGAATACGCAGTATTTT. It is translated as CASSLGQGATNTQYF.

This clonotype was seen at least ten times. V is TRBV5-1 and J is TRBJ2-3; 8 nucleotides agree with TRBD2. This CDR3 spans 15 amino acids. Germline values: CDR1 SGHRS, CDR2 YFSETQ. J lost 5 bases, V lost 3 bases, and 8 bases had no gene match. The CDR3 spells CASSSGLVVEDTQYF. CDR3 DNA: TGCGCCAGCAGCTCGGGACTAGTTGTCGAAGATACGCAGTATTTT.

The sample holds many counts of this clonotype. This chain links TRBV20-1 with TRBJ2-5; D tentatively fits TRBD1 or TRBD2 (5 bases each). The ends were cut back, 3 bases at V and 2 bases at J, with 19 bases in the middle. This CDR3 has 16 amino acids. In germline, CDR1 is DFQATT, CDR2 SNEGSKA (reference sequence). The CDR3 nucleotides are TGCAGTGCTAGCGGCGTGACGGGGCTGCAACAAGAGACCCAGTACTTC. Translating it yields CSASGVTGLQQETQYF.

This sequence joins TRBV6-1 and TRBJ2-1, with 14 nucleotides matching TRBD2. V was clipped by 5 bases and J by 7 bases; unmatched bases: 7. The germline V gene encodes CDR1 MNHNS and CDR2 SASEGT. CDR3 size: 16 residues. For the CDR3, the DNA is TGTGCCAGCAGTCCACGACTAGCGGGAGGGGTGAATGAGCAGTTCTTC. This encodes CASSPRLAGGVNEQFF.

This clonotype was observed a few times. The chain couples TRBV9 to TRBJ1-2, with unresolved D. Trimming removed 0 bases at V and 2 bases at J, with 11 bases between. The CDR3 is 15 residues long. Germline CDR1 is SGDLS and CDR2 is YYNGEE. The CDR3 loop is CASSVGASENYGYTF. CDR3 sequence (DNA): TGTGCCAGCAGCGTAGGAGCTTCAGAGAACTATGGCTACACCTTC.

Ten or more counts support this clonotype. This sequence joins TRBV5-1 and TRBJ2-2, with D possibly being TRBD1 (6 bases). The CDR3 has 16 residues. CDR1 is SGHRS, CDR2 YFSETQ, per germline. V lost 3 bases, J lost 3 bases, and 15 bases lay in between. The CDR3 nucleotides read TGCGCCAGCAGCTCGCCTGGGGGCCTATACACCGGGGAGCTGTTTTTT. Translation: CASSSPGGLYTGELFF. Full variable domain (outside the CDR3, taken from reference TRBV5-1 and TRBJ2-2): KAGVTQTPRYLIKTRGQQVTLSCSPISGHRSVSWYQQTPGQGLQFLFEYFSETQRNKGNFPGRFSGRQFSNSRSEMNVSTLELGDSALYLCASSSPGGLYTGELFFGEGSRLTVL.

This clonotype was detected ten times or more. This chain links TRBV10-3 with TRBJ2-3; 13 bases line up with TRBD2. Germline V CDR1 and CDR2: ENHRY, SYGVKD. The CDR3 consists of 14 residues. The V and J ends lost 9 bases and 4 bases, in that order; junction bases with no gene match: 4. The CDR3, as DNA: TGTGCCATTGGACTAGCGGGAGTTTCAGATACGCAGTATTTT. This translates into CAIGLAGVSDTQYF.